Following are 4 T cell receptor beta chains from one sample sequenced in a study of T cells after yellow fever vaccination. TCRdb passed the 5' RACE reads through MiXCR, listing each CDR3 protein once. The sample carries over 300,000 distinct CDR3 sequences, approximately 3.8% recorded once. Material: PBMCs, obtained on the day of the yellow fever booster vaccination. Source of these receptors: a man aged 18-30 years who received the YFV17D yellow fever vaccine.

This clonotype has at least ten counts. A much larger clone differs from this one at a single base, so this may be a read error. The rearrangement joins TRBV4-2 to TRBJ2-1; 13 positions agree with TRBD2. In germline, CDR1 is LGHNA, CDR2 YNFKEQ. The CDR3 has 15 residues. V lost 2 bases, J lost 6 bases, and 1 base stayed unmatched. The CDR3 bases are TGTGCCAGCAGCCAAACTAGCGGGGGGGCCAATGAGCAGTTCTTC. As protein: CASSQTSGGANEQFF.

This clonotype was detected a few times. A junction boundary mismatches the germline segment, possibly from a read error. The CDR3 DNA sequence: TGTGCCAGCAGCCCACCCCTCGGATGGACAGGGGGCTCCCACGAGCAGTACTTC. Translation: CASSPPLGWTGGSHEQYF. The rearrangement uses TRBV12-3 or TRBV12-4 and TRBJ2-7, with TRBD1 identical over 11 bases. The CDR3 totals 18 residues.

This clonotype was seen ten or more times. The chain joins TRBV4-2 to TRBJ1-1, with a weak D call TRBD1 (5 bases). V shed 0 bases and J shed 2 bases, with 10 bases lying between them. The length of the CDR3 is 15 residues. Looked up from germline, CDR1 is LGHNA and CDR2 is YNFKEQ. The CDR3 DNA reads TGTGCCAGCAGCCAAGATAAGACAGACAACACTGAAGCTTTCTTT. Its protein is CASSQDKTDNTEAFF.

In its sample, this clonotype was seen many times. V usage is TRBV6-6 and J usage is TRBJ2-1; 7 nucleotides match TRBD1. The CDR3 has 15 residues. V gave up 2 bases and J gave up 8 bases; unmatched junction bases: 9. Germline V lookup: CDR1 MNHNY, CDR2 SVGAGI (reference sequence). In DNA form, the CDR3 reads TGTGCCAGCAGTTACAGGGCAGGGGGTTCGGATGAGCAGTTCTTC. It specifies CASSYRAGGSDEQFF.